The source of this T cell receptor beta chain is a study of spatial heterogeneity in lung cancer. Across the study: Raw reads showed each unique TCR and UMI combination turning up more than ten times on average. General study points: Ubiquitous and regional expanded TCR counts mirrored ubiquitous and regional nonsynonymous mutation counts, respectively. The number of expanded tumor alpha and beta chains correlated with mutation number.

A single record per CDR3 protein comes from TCRdb applying MiXCR to the 5' RACE reads. Of tens of thousands of distinct CDR3 sequences in the sample, 6.4% were seen once. The CDR3 length is 14 residues. V shed 3 bases and J shed 4 bases, with 12 bases lying between them. Germline CDR1 LGHDT, CDR2 YNNKEL (reference sequence). Time point defined: sample taken at primary tumor resection. This clonotype was detected many times. Antigen unknown. The TCR originated in a male donor with early-stage non-small cell lung cancer. Sequencing used lung tumor tissue, obtained at surgery. The rearrangement joins TRBV3-1 to TRBJ2-5, with unresolved D. The CDR3 nucleotides read TGTGCCAGCAGCCAGGGTTGGATCCCAGAGACCCAGTACTTC. Its protein product is CASSQGWIPETQYF.